These 4 T cell receptor beta chains were all obtained from the same sample, sequenced in a study of metastatic and nonmetastatic thyroid tumors. All patients reached thyroid surgery having received no treatment beforehand. TCRdb reprocessed the PCR reads via MiXCR. The sample yields 25,000 to 30,000 clones, around a sixth seen once. Sequenced material: blood. The origin of the receptors is a male donor with papillary thyroid cancer or a benign thyroid nodule (not recorded which). Some clones in this sample may be carry-over from other donors' samples.

The chain couples TRBV20-1 to TRBJ2-7; no definite D call. Trimming pared 0 bases from V and 12 bases from J, leaving 12 bases between. The CDR3 has 11 residues. CDR1 and CDR2 from the germline V gene are DFQATT and SNEGSKA (reference sequence). The CDR3, as DNA: TGCAGTGCTAGAGATTGGGGAACCCTGTACTTC. The encoded protein is CSARDWGTLYF.

Remarks on this clone: This may come from a read error, since a much larger clone is one base off. The DNA for the CDR3 is TGTGCCAGCAGTTCCCCCCCACAGGGGGTAGGGCGTGCAGAAGCTTTCTTT. This encodes CASSSPPQGVGRAEAFF. This sequence joins TRBV27 and TRBJ1-1, with 8 bases lining up with TRBD1. J was trimmed by 8 bases and V by 4 bases; bases with no gene match: 18. Germline CDR1 MNHEY, CDR2 SMNVEV (reference sequence). There are 17 residues in the CDR3.

This clone is medium-sized by share. This chain links TRBV4-1 with TRBJ2-7; weak D call: TRBD1 (5 bases). Per the germline V gene, CDR1 is MGHRA and CDR2 is YSYEKL. The CDR3 length is 15 residues. V shed 1 base and J shed 1 base, with 11 bases lying between them. For the CDR3, the DNA is TGCGCCAGCAGCCAAGGGCAGGGCCAATCCTACGAGCAGTACTTC. This encodes CASSQGQGQSYEQYF.

Ten or more counts support this clone. The chain is built from TRBV20-1 and TRBJ2-7, with 10 bases aligning to TRBD2. Germline trimming cut 5 bases from V and 4 bases from J; bases unmatched to any gene: 2. This CDR3 has 12 amino acids. Germline CDR1 and CDR2: DFQATT and SNEGSKA (reference sequence). This CDR3 is CSAETSGYEQYF. Here the CDR3 DNA reads TGCAGTGCTGAGACTAGCGGGTACGAGCAGTACTTC.